The 32 T cell receptor beta chains below all came from one sample that was sequenced in a study of shared clonotypes between healthy human individuals (dated by TCRdb to 2020 to 2022). The library was built by means of the immunoSEQ multiplex PCR assay. TCRdb stores this immuneACCESS table with in-frame sequences only. Part of the clones is absent; in the studies checked, under half of the shortfall reflects unresolved V genes, and no reason is known for the rest. The sample table holds some 2.1 million clones, of which approximately 95% were seen once. 0.13% of the sample is taken by the ten largest. Sequencing input: naive CD4+ T cells sorted from blood. This specimen's cell subset or site label, per the study, means: CD45RA+ positively selected. The receptors were sampled from a man between 18 and 35 years old in good health.

The chain recombines TRBV10-1 with TRBJ2-1; D ambiguous. The V gene lost 4 bases and the J gene lost 3 bases, with 7 bases spanning the gap. CDR1 WNHNN and CDR2 SYGVQD come from the germline V gene (reference sequence). The CDR3 length is 13 residues. CDR3: CASSARVYNEQFF. CDR3 sequence (DNA): TGCGCCAGCAGTGCTCGGGTCTACAATGAGCAGTTCTTC.

The chain employs TRBV4-2 and TRBJ2-7; 9 nucleotides line up with TRBD2. The CDR3 totals 16 residues. V was pared by 0 bases and J by 1 base, with 4 bases of the junction left unmatched. Per the germline V gene, CDR1 is LGHNA and CDR2 is YNFKEQ. DNA of the CDR3: TGTGCCAGCAGCCAAGATATGACTAGCGGTTCCTACGAGCAGTACTTC. The encoded protein is CASSQDMTSGSYEQYF.

This clone was detected once. V and J are TRBV7-9 and TRBJ2-1; TRBD1 matches 8 bases. This CDR3 is built from 17 residues. Germline CDR1 and CDR2: SEHNR and FQNEAQ (reference sequence). The ends lost 6 bases at V and 0 bases at J; junction bases unmatched: 10. CDR3 sequence: CASSPRQGQSSYNEQFF. Here the CDR3 DNA reads TGTGCCAGCAGTCCAAGACAGGGGCAAAGCTCCTACAATGAGCAGTTCTTC. Full variable domain (missing parts from reference TRBV7-9 and TRBJ2-1): DTGVSQNPRHKITKRGQNVTFRCDPISEHNRLYWYRQTLGQGPEFLTYFQNEAQLEKSRLLSDRFSAERPKGSFSTLEIQRTEQGDSAMYLCASSPRQGQSSYNEQFFGPGTRLTVL.

The chain employs TRBV5-1 and TRBJ1-6; tentative D call: TRBD1 (6 bases). Trimming took 5 bases from V and 4 from J, leaving 13 bases between them. The CDR3 is 15 amino acids. CDR1 SGHRS and CDR2 YFSETQ come from the germline V gene. CDR3 in DNA: TGCGCCAGCAGTCCAGACAGGAATTATAATTCACCCCTCCACTTT. Translating it yields CASSPDRNYNSPLHF.

The genes are TRBV18 and TRBJ1-2; 11 bases map to TRBD1. The junction had 5 bases not matched to a gene; V was cut back by 3 bases and J by 2 bases. The CDR3 sequence is 16 residues long. The germline CDR1 and CDR2 sequences are KGHSH and LQKENI. For the CDR3, the DNA is TGTGCCAGCTCACCCCCAGGACAGGGGGCCAACTATGGCTACACCTTC. The encoded protein is CASSPPGQGANYGYTF.

The chain couples TRBV4-1 to TRBJ2-1; 10 nucleotides line up with TRBD1. Germline V gene sequence: CDR1 MGHRA, CDR2 YSYEKL. This CDR3 region has 14 residues. With 5 bases clipped from V and 10 bases from J, the junction kept 8 bases outside the gene matches. The DNA for the CDR3 is TGCGCCAGCAGCTTCCGGGACAGGGGTAAAGAGCAGTTCTTC. Translating gives CASSFRDRGKEQFF.

The chain combines TRBV19 with TRBJ2-7; TRBD2 aligns across 8 bases. This CDR3 region has 13 residues. The junction had 3 bases not matched to a gene; V was cut back by 5 bases and J by 3 bases. The germline CDR1 and CDR2 sequences are LNHDA and SQIVND (reference sequence). The CDR3 DNA follows: TGTGCCAGTAGTCAAGGGACTAGCTACGAGCAGTACTTC. Amino acid sequence: CASSQGTSYEQYF.

The gene calls are TRBV29-1 and TRBJ1-5, with a possible D match to TRBD1 (6 bases). V gave up 0 bases and J gave up 2 bases, with 11 bases separating them. CDR3 length: 15 residues. Germline V gene lookup returns CDR1 SQVTM and CDR2 ANQGSEA. CDR3 residues: CSVEEGRGGNQPQHF. Written as DNA, the CDR3 is TGCAGCGTTGAAGAGGGCAGGGGTGGCAATCAGCCCCAGCATTTT.

As concerns this clone: The same CDR3 is also encoded by other DNA sequences in this sample. The chain couples TRBV18 to TRBJ1-1; unclear D gene. The length of the CDR3 is 14 residues. V was cut by 0 bases and J by 1 base, with 6 bases left in between. CDR1 is KGHSH and CDR2 is LQKENI in the germline V gene. In DNA, the CDR3 is TGTGCCAGCTCACCACCTATGGGGAACACTGAAGCTTTCTTT. Its protein product is CASSPPMGNTEAFF.

About this clone itself: One end of the junction fails to match germline, which may point to a read error. This rearrangement joins TRBV6-5 to TRBJ1-2; D perhaps matches TRBD1 (5 bases). CDR3 length: 12 amino acids. Germline V gives CDR1 MNHEY, CDR2 SVGAGI. In DNA form, the CDR3 reads TGTGCCAGCAGTTACCCCGGACTGGGGCTACACTTC. Translated: CASSYPGLGLHF.

The chain couples TRBV19 to TRBJ2-7; 8 bases match TRBD2. The J segment lost 2 bases and the V segment lost 6 bases, leaving 6 bases of the junction unmatched. The CDR3 extends over 14 amino acids. Germline V gene data show CDR1 as LNHDA and CDR2 as SQIVND (reference sequence). The CDR3 DNA reads TGTGCCAGTAGGAAGACGGGAGGGACCTACGAGCAGTACTTC. As protein: CASRKTGGTYEQYF.

The rearrangement uses TRBV29-1 and TRBJ2-4; D tentatively reads TRBD1 or TRBD2 (6 bases each). Deletions cut 2 bases from V and 8 bases from J, with 13 bases between. The germline gives CDR1 SQVTM, CDR2 ANQGSEA. The CDR3 contains 13 residues. The CDR3 protein is CSVESGASDIQYF. CDR3 in DNA: TGCAGCGTTGAATCGGGGGCTTCGGACATTCAGTACTTC.

The chain combines TRBV2 with TRBJ2-3; D may be TRBD1 (5 bases). Trimming took off 4 bases at V and 2 bases at J, with 13 bases between the two ends. Germline V CDR1 and CDR2: SNHLY, FYNNEI. The CDR3 is 15 amino acids. CDR3 amino acids: CASSGLGASTDTQYF. The CDR3 nucleotides are TGTGCCAGCAGTGGTCTAGGGGCCTCCACAGATACGCAGTATTTT. Looking up the rest from reference TRBV2 and TRBJ2-3 gives the full variable domain: EPEVTQTPSHQVTQMGQEVILRCVPISNHLYFYWYRQILGQKVEFLVSFYNNEISEKSEIFDDQFSVERPDGSNFTLKIRSTKLEDSAMYFCASSGLGASTDTQYFGPGTRLTVL.

The rearrangement joins TRBV6-6 to TRBJ2-7; 11 positions match TRBD2. With 4 bases clipped from V and 5 bases from J, the junction kept 4 bases outside the gene matches. Germline CDR1 reads MNHNY; CDR2 reads SVGAGI (reference sequence). The CDR3 has 14 amino acids. Here the CDR3 DNA reads TGTGCCAGCAGTTCGATAGCGGGAGGGCACGAGCAGTACTTC. This sequence encodes CASSSIAGGHEQYF.

The genes are TRBV11-2 and TRBJ2-3, with D uncertain. The V gene lost 0 bases and the J gene lost 8 bases, with 12 bases spanning the gap. The CDR3 is made up of 14 amino acids. Germline V gene sequence: CDR1 SGHAT, CDR2 FQNNGV. The CDR3 spells CASSLDGLSGTQYF. The CDR3 bases are TGTGCCAGCAGCTTAGATGGTCTATCCGGTACGCAGTATTTT.

The V gene is TRBV7-2, the J gene TRBJ2-5, with 10 bases fitting TRBD2. After removal of 5 bases from V and 4 bases from J, the junction contained 16 bases not matched to a gene. From germline, CDR1 is SGHTA and CDR2 FQGNSA. This CDR3 has 18 amino acids. The CDR3: CASSLVLASGRWGETQYF. In DNA, the CDR3 is TGTGCCAGCAGCCTGGTGCTTGCTAGCGGGAGATGGGGAGAGACCCAGTACTTC.

The chain carries TRBV28 and TRBJ2-2, with 8 nucleotides matching TRBD1. The CDR3 totals 15 residues. Germline V gives CDR1 MDHEN, CDR2 SYDVKM. With V trimmed by 6 bases and J by 4 bases, 7 bases remained unmatched. This CDR3 reads CASSPGQGGTGELFF. The CDR3 DNA follows: TGTGCCAGCAGCCCCGGACAGGGTGGCACCGGGGAGCTGTTTTTT.

This rearrangement joins TRBV20-1 to TRBJ2-3; D is uncertain. The CDR3 runs to 11 residues. Germline V CDR1 and CDR2: DFQATT, SNEGSKA (reference sequence). With 1 base removed from V and 7 bases from J, the gap between germline ends came to 6 bases. CDR3 nucleotide sequence: TGCAGTGCTAGAGTTCAAAATACGCAGTATTTT. Amino acid sequence: CSARVQNTQYF.

This rearrangement joins TRBV5-1 to TRBJ1-5; 8 bases agree with TRBD1. Germline CDR1 and CDR2: SGHRS and YFSETQ. This CDR3 has 15 amino acids. Trimming took 4 bases from V and 3 from J; bases not matched to a gene: 6. The CDR3, as DNA: TGCGCCAGCAGCGCAGGGACAGGCCCCAATCAGCCCCAGCATTTT. Translating gives CASSAGTGPNQPQHF.

Here the CDR3 reads CAWSWAGGGILSPLHF. The CDR3 DNA follows: TGTGCCTGGAGTTGGGCAGGGGGCGGAATCTTGTCACCCCTCCACTTT. V gene TRBV30 combines with J gene TRBJ1-6; 8 nucleotides agree with TRBD1. J gave up 10 bases and V 2 bases, and 13 bases lay outside the gene matches. The germline V gene has CDR1 GTSNPN and CDR2 SVGIG (reference sequence). The CDR3 has 16 amino acids.

In its sample, this clone was seen once. CDR3 amino acids: CASSQTSGRLTYNEQFF. The CDR3 coding sequence is TGCGCCAGCAGCCAAACTAGCGGGAGGCTCACCTACAATGAGCAGTTCTTC. The chain recombines TRBV5-1 with TRBJ2-1; the match to TRBD2 covers 12 bases. J lost 2 bases, V lost 4 bases, and 7 bases had no gene match. The CDR3 loop spans 17 amino acids. The V gene's germline CDR1 is SGHRS and CDR2 YFSETQ.

The chain joins TRBV9 to TRBJ2-5; no firm D call. V gave up 0 bases and J gave up 5 bases, with 11 bases separating them. The CDR3 totals 14 residues. CDR1 and CDR2 from the germline V gene are SGDLS and YYNGEE. The CDR3 spells CASSVVSTPETQYF. CDR3 DNA sequence: TGTGCCAGCAGCGTAGTTTCCACCCCCGAGACCCAGTACTTC.

As for this clone: This same CDR3 is encoded by further DNA sequences in the sample. The chain couples TRBV28 to TRBJ2-7; D uncertain. This CDR3 has 12 residues. Per the germline V gene, CDR1 is MDHEN and CDR2 is SYDVKM. V gave up 2 bases and J gave up 4 bases, with 6 bases separating them. The CDR3 nucleotides are TGTGCCAGCAGTTTAGGAACTTACGAGCAGTACTTC. This encodes CASSLGTYEQYF.

The chain links TRBV27 to TRBJ1-5, with 11 bases fitting TRBD1. V shed 7 bases and J 7 bases; nucleotides not matched to a gene: 6. The CDR3 runs to 14 residues. The germline V gene has CDR1 MNHEY and CDR2 SMNVEV (reference sequence). CDR3 residues: CASIWTGGGQPQHF. The CDR3 DNA sequence: TGTGCCAGCATTTGGACAGGGGGCGGCCAGCCCCAGCATTTT.

The V and J genes are TRBV25-1 and TRBJ2-2; D unclear. The V gene's germline CDR1 is MGHDK and CDR2 SYGVNS. The CDR3 runs to 13 residues. The V end was cut by 8 bases, the J end by 1 base, with 8 bases between. The CDR3 region has the DNA TGTGCCAGCCTCTTAGAGAACACCGGGGAGCTGTTTTTT. Translating gives CASLLENTGELFF.

The rearrangement links TRBV18 to TRBJ1-1; TRBD1 might be the D (5 bases). The CDR3 extends over 13 amino acids. Germline CDR1 and CDR2: KGHSH and LQKENI. The V end lost 5 bases, the J end lost 9 bases, and 16 bases lay between the germline ends. The CDR3 here is CASSEISTAQAFF. For the CDR3, the DNA is TGTGCCAGCTCAGAGATTTCGACAGCCCAAGCTTTCTTT.

V is TRBV4-3 and J is TRBJ1-2; possible D gene TRBD1, 5 bases. Trimming pared 4 bases from V and 3 bases from J, leaving 12 bases between. CDR3 size: 14 residues. Per germline, CDR1 LGHNA and CDR2 YSLEER. As DNA, the CDR3 is TGCGCCAGCAGCCCTGAGGGACCGTACTATGGCTACACCTTC. Amino acids: CASSPEGPYYGYTF.

The rearrangement joins TRBV28 to TRBJ2-5; D remains unclear. Trimming took off 11 bases at V and 2 bases at J, with 18 bases between the two ends. CDR3 size: 14 residues. CDR1 is MDHEN and CDR2 is SYDVKM in the germline V gene. CDR3: CAYSGNKGQETQYF. The CDR3 DNA reads TGTGCCTACTCCGGAAACAAAGGACAAGAGACCCAGTACTTC. The full variable domain, completed using reference TRBV28 and TRBJ2-5, is DVKVTQSSRYLVKRTGEKVFLECVQDMDHENMFWYRQDPGLGLRLIYFSYDVKMKEKGDIPEGYSVSREKKERFSLILESASTNQTSMYLCAYSGNKGQETQYFGPGTRLLVL.

The rearrangement joins TRBV7-9 to TRBJ1-2; D is unclear. Germline V CDR1 and CDR2: SEHNR, FQNEAQ (reference sequence). The CDR3 loop spans 14 amino acids. Between the trimmed V and J ends, which lost 1 base and 3 bases, there was a span of 9 bases. The CDR3 coding sequence is TGTGCCAGCAGCTTAGTAGGGAGGGACTATGGCTACACCTTC. This sequence encodes CASSLVGRDYGYTF.

J is TRBJ1-1 and V is TRBV30, with D perhaps TRBD1 (6 bases). Trimming pared 4 bases from V and 0 bases from J, leaving 15 bases between. Germline loops: CDR1 GTSNPN, CDR2 SVGIG (reference sequence). The CDR3 runs to 15 residues. The CDR3 nucleotides are TGTGCCTGGACGACAGGACTTACTATGAACACTGAAGCTTTCTTT. The encoded protein is CAWTTGLTMNTEAFF.

This clone was detected only a few times. The chain carries TRBV5-1 and TRBJ2-7; D not resolved. CDR1 is SGHRS and CDR2 is YFSETQ in the germline V gene. The CDR3 length is 13 residues. V lost 6 bases and J 0 bases, leaving 10 bases between the germline ends. The CDR3 loop is CASTRGSSYEQYF. DNA for the CDR3: TGCGCCAGCACCCGCGGCAGCTCCTACGAGCAGTACTTC.

The J gene is TRBJ1-1, the V gene TRBV5-1, with D hard to call. CDR3 length: 15 residues. Trimming took 5 bases from V and 1 from J, leaving 15 bases between them. Germline V gene data show CDR1 as SGHRS and CDR2 as YFSETQ. CDR3 sequence: CASRGRASENTEAFF. The CDR3 bases are TGCGCCAGCAGGGGCAGAGCATCTGAGAACACTGAAGCTTTCTTT. Based on the CDR3 plus reference TRBV5-1 and TRBJ1-1, the full variable domain is KAGVTQTPRYLIKTRGQQVTLSCSPISGHRSVSWYQQTPGQGLQFLFEYFSETQRNKGNFPGRFSGRQFSNSRSEMNVSTLELGDSALYLCASRGRASENTEAFFGQGTRLTVV.